Below are 27 T cell receptor beta chains sequenced from a single sample in a study of shared clonotypes between healthy human individuals (dated by TCRdb to the early 2020s). The protocol used for the library was the immunoSEQ multiplex PCR assay. TCRdb took this table from immuneACCESS and kept in-frame rearrangements with V and J called. Such tables lack part of the clones; where checked against another copy, unresolved V genes explain under half of the gap, and the rest is unexplained. The sample table shows more than 2 million clones, and 90% to 95% are seen once. The top ten clonotypes cover roughly 0.13% of the sample. Material: naive CD4+ T cells sorted from blood. The cell subset or site label of this sample denotes: CD45RA+ positively selected. The receptors were gathered from a man between 18 and 29 years old in good health.

As to this clone: Possible read error: a much larger clone is one base away. The same CDR3 is also encoded by other DNA sequences in this sample. This chain joins TRBV5-4 and TRBJ2-2; D is uncertain. In germline, CDR1 is SGHNT, CDR2 YYREEE (reference sequence). Trimming removed 1 base from V and 3 bases from J, with 4 bases in between. There are 13 residues in the CDR3. The CDR3 loop is CASSLRDTGELFF. In DNA form, the CDR3 reads TGTGCCAGCAGCTTGAGAGACACCGGGGAGCTGTTTTTT.

The chain recombines TRBV9 with TRBJ2-3; TRBD2 agrees at 10 bases. CDR1 and CDR2 (germline): SGDLS, YYNGEE. J gave up 4 bases and V 7 bases, and 3 bases lay outside the gene matches. The CDR3 loop spans 13 amino acids. The chain's CDR3 is CASGLAGADTQYF. DNA for the CDR3: TGTGCCAGCGGGCTAGCGGGGGCAGATACGCAGTATTTT. Full variable domain (rest looked up from reference TRBV9 and TRBJ2-3): DSGVTQTPKHLITATGQRVTLRCSPRSGDLSVYWYQQSLDQGLQFLIQYYNGEERAKGNILERFSAQQFPDLHSELNLSSLELGDSALYFCASGLAGADTQYFGPGTRLTVL.

A single count supports this clone. V gene TRBV2 combines with J gene TRBJ1-2; D is perhaps TRBD1 (6 bases). In germline, CDR1 is SNHLY, CDR2 FYNNEI. V lost 7 bases and J lost 5, with 8 bases in between. The CDR3 contains 11 residues. The CDR3 protein is CASKGEYGYTF. The DNA of the CDR3 is TGTGCCAGCAAGGGGGAGTATGGCTACACCTTC. The whole variable domain, remainder taken from reference TRBV2 and TRBJ1-2, is EPEVTQTPSHQVTQMGQEVILRCVPISNHLYFYWYRQILGQKVEFLVSFYNNEISEKSEIFDDQFSVERPDGSNFTLKIRSTKLEDSAMYFCASKGEYGYTFGSGTRLTVV.

A remark on this clone: Other DNA sequences in the sample encode the same CDR3. The rearrangement joins TRBV28 to TRBJ1-2; 7 nucleotides align to TRBD1. The junction had 6 bases not matched to a gene; V was cut back by 6 bases and J by 5 bases. Germline values: CDR1 MDHEN, CDR2 SYDVKM. There are 13 residues in the CDR3. The CDR3 here is CASSLDRSYGYTF. Written as DNA, the CDR3 is TGTGCCAGCAGCCTGGACAGGTCTTATGGCTACACCTTC.

Worth noting for this clone: A much larger clone lies one base from this, so it may be a read error. This sample also contains other DNA sequences that code for the same CDR3. The chain uses TRBV18 and TRBJ1-1; D might be TRBD1 (5 bases). The CDR3 is 13 residues long. Trimming left V 4 bases short and J 3 bases short, with 9 bases between. Germline V CDR1 and CDR2: KGHSH, LQKENI. The CDR3 here is CASSQGADTEAFF. CDR3 DNA: TGTGCCAGCTCACAAGGGGCGGACACTGAAGCTTTCTTT.

This clone has just one count. Within the sample, other DNA sequences also encode this same CDR3. The rearrangement uses TRBV2 and TRBJ1-1; 8 nucleotides line up with TRBD1. Trimming took 4 bases from V and 3 from J; bases not matched to a gene: 4. The germline gives CDR1 SNHLY, CDR2 FYNNEI. The CDR3 length is 14 residues. The chain's CDR3 is CASSGQGRDTEAFF. The CDR3 DNA follows: TGTGCCAGCAGTGGACAGGGGCGGGACACTGAAGCTTTCTTT.

The V gene is TRBV28, the J gene TRBJ1-5; tentatively, D is TRBD1 (5 bases). Between the trimmed V and J ends, which lost 2 bases and 4 bases, there was a span of 9 bases. In germline, CDR1 is MDHEN, CDR2 SYDVKM. This CDR3 is built from 14 residues. Written as DNA, the CDR3 is TGTGCCAGCAGTTTAATGACAGAAAATCAGCCCCAGCATTTT. Encoded protein: CASSLMTENQPQHF.

The chain links TRBV5-1 to TRBJ2-3, with 11 bases that match TRBD2. The length of the CDR3 is 18 residues. With V trimmed by 1 base and J by 0 bases, 7 bases remained unmatched. Germline V lookup: CDR1 SGHRS, CDR2 YFSETQ. The CDR3 nucleotides are TGCGCCAGCAGCTTGTTTCCTAGCGGGGGGTCTAGCACAGATACGCAGTATTTT. Translated: CASSLFPSGGSSTDTQYF.

The chain links TRBV5-1 to TRBJ1-1; unclear D gene. Looked up from germline, CDR1 is SGHRS and CDR2 is YFSETQ. Trimming cost V 6 bases and J 4 bases, with 19 bases left between them. The CDR3 is made up of 15 amino acids. DNA of the CDR3: TGCGCCAGCATGGGTCAGGTCGGGCCAGGCACTGAAGCTTTCTTT. The encoded protein is CASMGQVGPGTEAFF. The full variable domain, with the rest looked up from reference TRBV5-1 and TRBJ1-1, is KAGVTQTPRYLIKTRGQQVTLSCSPISGHRSVSWYQQTPGQGLQFLFEYFSETQRNKGNFPGRFSGRQFSNSRSEMNVSTLELGDSALYLCASMGQVGPGTEAFFGQGTRLTVV.

This clone has only one observation. The V call is TRBV7-9, the J call TRBJ1-1, with D tentatively TRBD1 (5 bases). Germline CDR1 SEHNR, CDR2 FQNEAQ (reference sequence). V lost 6 bases to trimming and J lost 1 base, with 18 bases between them. CDR3 length equals 16 residues. CDR3 loop: CASRRGETERNTEAFF. The CDR3 DNA sequence: TGTGCCAGCAGACGAGGGGAGACGGAAAGGAACACTGAAGCTTTCTTT.

This chain uses TRBV4-1 with TRBJ2-7; D call uncertain. The germline V gene encodes CDR1 MGHRA and CDR2 YSYEKL. V dropped 1 base and J dropped 3 bases, with 13 bases sitting between them. The CDR3 extends over 15 amino acids. CDR3 in DNA: TGCGCCAGCAGCCAAGGCCCGGGTTTCTTCTACGAGCAGTACTTC. Translating it yields CASSQGPGFFYEQYF.

This clone has a single count. The gene calls are TRBV4-1 and TRBJ2-7; no clear D. In germline, CDR1 is MGHRA, CDR2 YSYEKL. This CDR3 has 12 residues. The V end was cut by 0 bases, the J end by 6 bases, with 6 bases between. The CDR3 DNA sequence: TGCGCCAGCAGCCAAGATTTGGTCGAGCAGTACTTC. It translates to CASSQDLVEQYF.

The chain links TRBV30 to TRBJ1-2, with TRBD1 as a possible D gene (5 bases). In germline, CDR1 is GTSNPN, CDR2 SVGIG (reference sequence). Between the trimmed V and J ends, which lost 4 bases and 5 bases, there was a span of 8 bases. The CDR3 loop spans 11 amino acids. In nucleotides, the CDR3 is TGTGCCTGGACCGGACATTATGGCTACACCTTC. Residues: CAWTGHYGYTF. Variable domain in full (rest from reference TRBV30 and TRBJ1-2): SQTIHQWPATLVQPVGSPLSLECTVEGTSNPNLYWYRQAAGRGLQLLFYSVGIGQISSEVPQNLSASRPQDRQFILSSKKLLLSDSGFYLCAWTGHYGYTFGSGTRLTVV.

This chain uses TRBV20-1 with TRBJ2-7; 8 bases map to TRBD2. The CDR3 contains 11 residues. Germline CDR1 is DFQATT and CDR2 is SNEGSKA (reference sequence). The V and J ends lost 5 bases and 9 bases, in that order; junction bases with no gene match: 6. CDR3 loop: CSAPRGEVQYF. Written as DNA, the CDR3 is TGCAGTGCTCCGCGGGGGGAGGTGCAGTACTTC.

This chain joins TRBV7-2 and TRBJ2-7; a possible D gene is TRBD1 (6 bases). The CDR3 sequence is 15 residues long. V lost 5 bases and J lost 3, with 17 bases in between. Germline assignment: CDR1 SGHTA and CDR2 FQGNSA. CDR3 loop: CASSLGLQGLYEQYF. The CDR3 nucleotides are TGTGCCAGCAGCCTAGGACTCCAGGGGCTCTACGAGCAGTACTTC.

The chain uses TRBV5-4 and TRBJ1-1; no definite D call. CDR1 and CDR2 from the germline V gene are SGHNT and YYREEE (reference sequence). Between the trimmed V and J ends, which lost 4 bases and 3 bases, there was a span of 16 bases. The CDR3 runs 15 residues. The CDR3 nucleotides are TGTGCCAGCAGCACCCGGGAGGCTTCGGACACTGAAGCTTTCTTT. This gives the protein CASSTREASDTEAFF.

Notes on this clone: A much larger clone lies one base from this, so it may be a read error. Other DNA sequences within the sample encode an identical CDR3. This sequence joins TRBV4-3 and TRBJ2-7, with D unclear. The CDR3 covers 14 residues. The V gene lost 0 bases and the J gene lost 4 bases, with 10 bases spanning the gap. Germline values: CDR1 LGHNA, CDR2 YSLEER. The CDR3 loop reads CASSQDWLAYEQYF. The CDR3 bases are TGCGCCAGCAGCCAAGATTGGCTTGCGTACGAGCAGTACTTC.

This clone was observed a few times. V usage is TRBV19 and J usage is TRBJ1-6, with D unclear. CDR3 size: 15 residues. V was cut by 6 bases and J by 8 bases, with 17 bases left in between. The germline CDR1 and CDR2 sequences are LNHDA and SQIVND (reference sequence). CDR3 bases: TGTGCCAGTAGCCGCGAACCGGGCGGGCATTCACCCCTCCACTTT. Residues: CASSREPGGHSPLHF.

The rearrangement links TRBV6-5 to TRBJ2-1; 7 bases are a match to TRBD2. CDR3 length: 13 residues. V lost 6 bases and J lost 13; bases outside the gene matches: 12. Per germline, CDR1 MNHEY and CDR2 SVGAGI. Here the CDR3 DNA reads TGTGCCAGCAGCCGAAGTACTAGCGACGACCAGTTCTTC. Translating gives CASSRSTSDDQFF.

CDR3 sequence reads: CASSLEPRESNQPQHF. CDR3 nucleotides: TGTGCCAGCAGCTTGGAGCCCAGGGAGAGCAATCAGCCCCAGCATTTT. V and J are TRBV5-7 and TRBJ1-5, with D perhaps TRBD1 (5 bases). TRBV5-7 is an ORF, and what it does is uncertain. CDR3 length: 16 residues. Between the trimmed V and J ends, which lost 0 bases and 1 base, there was a span of 11 bases.

V is TRBV6-5 and J is TRBJ2-7, with D perhaps matching TRBD1 (5 bases). Trimming stripped 8 bases from V and 0 bases from J, with 17 bases between. From germline, CDR1 is MNHEY and CDR2 SVGAGI. This CDR3 comprises 15 residues. The DNA of the CDR3 is TGTGCCAGCGGCGACGGCGGACACTTCTCCTACGAGCAGTACTTC. Translation: CASGDGGHFSYEQYF.

This chain joins TRBV25-1 and TRBJ2-2; TRBD1 is a possible D gene (6 bases). There are 15 residues in the CDR3. The V end lost 6 bases, the J end lost 1 base, and 12 bases lay between the germline ends. Per the germline V gene, CDR1 is MGHDK and CDR2 is SYGVNS. CDR3 protein: CASSLTTGNTGELFF. The CDR3 coding sequence is TGTGCCAGCAGCCTTACGACAGGGAACACCGGGGAGCTGTTTTTT.

Comment on this clone: Other DNA sequences in the sample encode the same CDR3. V gene TRBV5-1 combines with J gene TRBJ2-1, with 11 bases identical to TRBD2. The junction had 2 bases not matched to a gene; V was cut back by 2 bases and J by 4 bases. The CDR3 covers 15 residues. Germline V gives CDR1 SGHRS, CDR2 YFSETQ. This CDR3 reads CASSFGTSGYNEQFF. The CDR3 bases are TGCGCCAGCAGCTTCGGGACTAGCGGATACAATGAGCAGTTCTTC.

The chain recombines TRBV7-9 with TRBJ2-5; D not resolved. The CDR3 is 14 residues long. V shed 1 base and J shed 5 bases, with 11 bases lying between them. Germline lookup yields CDR1 SEHNR and CDR2 FQNEAQ (reference sequence). CDR3 protein: CASSLEVGVETQYF. The CDR3 nucleotides are TGTGCCAGCAGCTTAGAGGTAGGCGTGGAGACCCAGTACTTC.

The chain combines TRBV12-5 with TRBJ2-1; 10 positions agree with TRBD2. Germline V CDR1 and CDR2: LGHNT, FRNRAP. The V gene end was trimmed by 1 base and the J gene end by 2 bases; junction bases not matched to a gene: 8. The CDR3 runs 18 residues. In DNA, the CDR3 is TGTGCTAGTGGTTTGGCGGGACTAGCGAAGGGACCCTACAATGAGCAGTTCTTC. Protein product: CASGLAGLAKGPYNEQFF.

CDR3 DNA sequence: TGTGCCAGCAGTGAGTTGCAAGCGGCAGAAAGCACAGATACGCAGTATTTT. It specifies CASSELQAAESTDTQYF. This chain links TRBV2 with TRBJ2-3; D is perhaps TRBD2 (5 bases). The CDR3 length is 17 residues. Trimming stripped 3 bases from V and 0 bases from J, with 16 bases between. Germline CDR1 is SNHLY and CDR2 is FYNNEI.

The chain's CDR3 is CSVGRDSLAKNIQYF. CDR3 nucleotide sequence: TGCAGCGTCGGACGGGATTCTTTAGCCAAAAACATTCAGTACTTC. The V and J genes are TRBV29-1 and TRBJ2-4; TRBD2 is a possible D gene (5 bases). The germline V gene has CDR1 SQVTM and CDR2 ANQGSEA. Deletions cut 6 bases from V and 0 bases from J, with 15 bases between. There are 15 residues in the CDR3.